This T cell receptor beta chain originates from a study of early T cells in non-severe SARS-CoV-2 infection. Across the whole study: Investigators sequenced bulk RNA drawn from unsorted whole blood, and chains remained unpaired.

Separate cDNA molecules each had unique molecular identifiers attached to them. One entry per CDR3 protein, called by TCRdb with MiXCR from the 5' RACE reads. Altogether tens of thousands of distinct CDR3 sequences are present, over 4% being singletons, with the ten largest covering around 5%. Regarding the study as a whole: Lookups in VDJdb leaned toward anti-spike CD8 responses and missed private and CD4 specificities.

In its sample, this clonotype was seen a few times. The target antigen is unknown. The ends were cut back, 7 bases at V and 5 bases at J, with 14 bases in the middle. There are 12 residues in the CDR3. The V gene's germline CDR1 is SQVTM and CDR2 ANQGSEA. This receptor was taken from an adult who was a healthcare worker with PCR-confirmed SARS-CoV-2 infection or an uninfected control (not recorded which). Input material: whole blood. The V call is TRBV29-1, the J call TRBJ1-1; no firm D call. CDR3 coding DNA: TGCAGCGCTAACCAGGCCCGTACTGAAGCTTTCTTT. It codes for CSANQARTEAFF.